This entry describes one T cell receptor (beta chain). Its target is not known. This specimen belongs to a study of chemoradiotherapy in HPV16-positive cancers. Produced via immunoSEQ multiplex PCR; TCRdb's table is partial and in-frame only. The sample contains 8,500 to 9,000 clones, approximately 79% of which appear only once. V gave up 3 bases and J gave up 7 bases; unmatched junction bases: 6. Germline CDR1 reads WSHSY; CDR2 reads SAAADI. The CDR3 sequence is 14 residues long. Repertoires were sampled repeatedly during chemoradiotherapy. General study points: During treatment, candidate HPV-specific clones and E7-related motifs expanded in tumor.

This receptor was taken from a human donor with HPV-associated anogenital cancer. The chain has TRBV10-2 and TRBJ1-5, with 7 bases identical to TRBD1. This sample was taken from a patient who underwent chemoradiotherapy. In nucleotides, the CDR3 is TGCGCCAGCAGTGACGGAGGGGGCAGGCAGCCCCAGCATTTT. Translated: CASSDGGGRQPQHF.